This T cell receptor (beta chain) was sequenced in a study of technical replicates of blood from a handful of donors. Clones were read by immunoSEQ multiplex PCR, and TCRdb kept only the in-frame ones, dropping some. Among approximately 78,000 clones listed, roughly 90% were seen once. Germline loops: CDR1 MNHEY, CDR2 SMNVEV (reference sequence). CDR3 length equals 13 residues. Trimming shortened V by 5 bases and J by 9 bases, and 14 bases separated the two germline ends. The clonotype comes from a human donor in good health. The sequencing input was T cells isolated from PBMCs. This chain connects TRBV27 to TRBJ2-1; D is unresolved. Written as DNA, the CDR3 is TGTGCCAGCAGTCCCCCTTATTCCGGTGAGCAGTTCTTC. Translation: CASSPPYSGEQFF.